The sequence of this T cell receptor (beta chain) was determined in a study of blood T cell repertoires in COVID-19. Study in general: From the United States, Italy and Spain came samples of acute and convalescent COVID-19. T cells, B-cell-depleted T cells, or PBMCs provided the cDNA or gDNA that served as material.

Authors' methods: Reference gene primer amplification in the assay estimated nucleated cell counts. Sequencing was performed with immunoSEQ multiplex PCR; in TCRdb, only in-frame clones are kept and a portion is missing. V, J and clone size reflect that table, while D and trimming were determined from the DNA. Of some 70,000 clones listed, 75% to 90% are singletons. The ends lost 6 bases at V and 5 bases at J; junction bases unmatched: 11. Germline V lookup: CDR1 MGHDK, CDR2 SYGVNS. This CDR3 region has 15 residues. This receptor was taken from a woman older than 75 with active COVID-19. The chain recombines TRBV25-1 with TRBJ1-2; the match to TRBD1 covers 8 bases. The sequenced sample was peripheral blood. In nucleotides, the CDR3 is TGTGCCAGCAGATCCGACCAGGGGGCGGGATATGGCTACACCTTC. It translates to CASRSDQGAGYGYTF.